The 25 T cell receptor beta chains below all came from one sample that was sequenced in a study of blood T cells in healthy people across ages. The authors ran a second PCR of roughly 6 to 12 cycles using a sample-barcoded 5' primer and a J-beta primer mix. TCRdb reprocessed the 5' RACE reads via MiXCR and lists one record per CDR3 protein. The repertoire holds some 790,000 distinct CDR3 sequences, with about 28% as singletons. The sequencing sample was made of blood. These receptors came from a woman older than 75 in good health.

This clonotype was seen a handful of times. The chain uses TRBV30 and TRBJ2-7; D possibly uses TRBD1 or TRBD2 (5 bases each). The CDR3 extends over 13 amino acids. Deletions cut 1 base from V and 4 bases from J, with 11 bases between. Germline V CDR1 and CDR2: GTSNPN, SVGIG (reference sequence). CDR3 DNA sequence: TGTGCCTGGAGTGGGGGACCTAGATACGAGCAGTACTTC. This codes for CAWSGGPRYEQYF.

This clonotype was seen a few times. The rearrangement joins TRBV4-3 to TRBJ1-2, with D perhaps matching TRBD1 (5 bases). The CDR3 has 15 residues. V was cut by 0 bases and J by 3 bases, with 11 bases left in between. Germline lookup yields CDR1 LGHNA and CDR2 YSLEER. DNA of the CDR3: TGCGCCAGCAGCCAAGAGATCAGGGACCACTATGGCTACACCTTC. This translates into CASSQEIRDHYGYTF.

A remark on this clonotype: A read error may explain this, as a much larger clone is one base away. The chain couples TRBV20-1 to TRBJ1-2; D is possibly TRBD1 (6 bases). V dropped 1 base and J dropped 10 bases, with 16 bases sitting between them. This CDR3 is 13 amino acids long. The germline CDR1 and CDR2 sequences are DFQATT and SNEGSKA (reference sequence). The CDR3 coding sequence is TGCAGTGCTAGAGTAAGGGGGGACACGGACTACACCTTC. This translates into CSARVRGDTDYTF.

The CDR3 DNA is TGTGCCAGCAGCTTGGGACGGGGGGTCTCCTACGAGCAGTACTTC. It translates to CASSLGRGVSYEQYF. The gene calls are TRBV11-2 and TRBJ2-7, with 7 bases identical to TRBD2. CDR3 size: 15 residues. Germline CDR1 and CDR2: SGHAT and FQNNGV. J was trimmed by 0 bases and V by 3 bases; bases with no gene match: 5.

The CDR3 coding sequence is TGCAGCGCCCAGGGAAATAGCGGGAACTACGAGCAGTTCTTC. Its translation: CSAQGNSGNYEQFF. The chain joins TRBV29-1 to TRBJ2-7; 8 nucleotides align to TRBD2. Near its end, the DNA agrees better with TRBJ2-1, so the J call may be wrong. The CDR3 is 14 amino acids. CDR1 and CDR2 (germline): SQVTM, ANQGSEA.

This clonotype was seen many times. This sequence joins TRBV21-1 and TRBJ2-1; the table's D call, TRBD1, was not checked against the DNA. TRBV21-1 is given as a pseudogene. The CDR3 length is 16 residues. The CDR3 spells CASSKDDQGPYNEQFF. The CDR3 nucleotides read TGTGCCAGCAGCAAAGACGACCAGGGACCCTACAATGAGCAGTTCTTC.

This clonotype was detected ten times or more. V is TRBV12-3 or TRBV12-4 and J is TRBJ2-5; possible D gene TRBD1, 6 bases. The J call may not be correct, given that the DNA end is closer to TRBJ2-7. The CDR3 runs to 15 residues. The CDR3 DNA reads as TGTGCCAGCAGCCTGACAGGTTGGGGGACGGGCGAGCAGTACTTC. It codes for CASSLTGWGTGEQYF.

This clonotype was recorded at least ten times. The rearrangement links TRBV5-1 to TRBJ1-1; 7 bases match TRBD1. The junction had 10 bases not matched to a gene; V was cut back by 2 bases and J by 6 bases. Germline values: CDR1 SGHRS, CDR2 YFSETQ. The length of the CDR3 is 15 residues. The DNA of the CDR3 is TGCGCCAGCAGCTTAAGGGAAGGGGGCGCCCCTGAAGCTTTCTTT. Protein: CASSLREGGAPEAFF.

Details on this clonotype: A much larger clone sits a single nucleotide away, making a read error possible. V gene TRBV24-1 combines with J gene TRBJ2-3; weak D call: TRBD2 (5 bases). V was clipped by 5 bases and J by 2 bases, with 13 bases between them. The CDR3 length is 15 residues. Per germline, CDR1 KGHDR and CDR2 SFDVKD. The CDR3 DNA sequence: TGTGCCACCAGTGGTACCGGACGGGACACAGATACGCAGTATTTT. It codes for CATSGTGRDTDTQYF.

The V gene is TRBV29-1, the J gene TRBJ2-3, with 8 bases that match TRBD1. This CDR3 has 14 amino acids. The germline gives CDR1 SQVTM, CDR2 ANQGSEA. V was clipped by 7 bases and J by 4 bases; unmatched bases: 10. The CDR3 DNA follows: TGCAGCGCCGGGACAGGAAAAGACCCAGATACGCAGTATTTT. Amino acid sequence: CSAGTGKDPDTQYF.

This clonotype occurred many times. J is TRBJ1-3 and V is TRBV7-6; D possibly corresponds to TRBD1 (5 bases). Germline V gene data show CDR1 as SGHVS and CDR2 as FNYEAQ. The V and J ends lost 5 bases and 2 bases respectively, with 19 bases between them. This CDR3 has 17 amino acids. The CDR3 region has the DNA TGTGCCAGCAGCCAAGGGGCCGTCCGACCGACTGGAAACACCATATATTTT. This sequence encodes CASSQGAVRPTGNTIYF.

In regard to this clonotype: A much larger clone differs by one base, so this may be a read error. The gene calls are TRBV11-3 and TRBJ2-3, with 13 positions matching TRBD2. The CDR3 spans 16 residues. Germline values: CDR1 SGHNT, CDR2 YENEEA. The CDR3 sequence is CAGRWTSGSSTDTQYF. The CDR3 nucleotides are TGTGCCGGCAGGTGGACTAGCGGGAGTAGCACAGATACGCAGTATTTT.

This sequence joins TRBV6-5 and TRBJ2-7; weak D call: TRBD2 (5 bases). CDR1 and CDR2 (germline): MNHEY, SVGAGI. V was pared by 1 base and J by 2 bases, with 12 bases between. This CDR3 comprises 15 residues. CDR3 sequence reads: CASSYFAEEAYEQYF. For the CDR3, the DNA is TGTGCCAGCAGTTACTTTGCGGAGGAGGCCTACGAGCAGTACTTC.

Many counts were recorded for this clonotype. This chain connects TRBV20-1 to TRBJ2-1, with 7 positions matching TRBD2. CDR1 and CDR2 (germline): DFQATT, SNEGSKA (reference sequence). The CDR3 has 13 amino acids. V dropped 6 bases and J dropped 3; count of bases not matched to a gene: 5. DNA for the CDR3: TGCAGTGCCCCGGGGGGATTCTACAATGAGCAGTTCTTC. Its protein product is CSAPGGFYNEQFF.

This clonotype was detected many times. A read error may be the cause here, since a much bigger clone is one base away. The gene calls are TRBV7-2 and TRBJ2-7; TRBD1 aligns across 10 bases. Germline CDR1 reads SGHTA; CDR2 reads FQGNSA. The junction had 10 bases not matched to a gene; V was cut back by 1 base and J by 7 bases. The CDR3 consists of 16 residues. CDR3 region: CASSLVVGQGGEEQYF. The DNA of the CDR3 is TGTGCCAGCAGCTTAGTAGTAGGACAGGGGGGTGAGGAGCAGTACTTC.

Of note for this clonotype: This may be a read error, as it is one base from a much larger clone. The chain links TRBV11-2 to TRBJ2-7; D may be TRBD2 (5 bases). Germline CDR1 and CDR2: SGHAT and FQNNGV. This CDR3 has 12 amino acids. Here the CDR3 reads CASSLYGGEQDF. CDR3 nucleotide sequence: TGTGCCAGCAGCTTATACGGAGGCGAGCAGGACTTC.

This clonotype was counted many times. This CDR3 is CASSYSGTGINQPQHF. CDR3 in DNA: TGTGCCAGCAGCTACTCCGGGACAGGCATCAATCAGCCCCAGCATTTT. The chain combines TRBV7-9 with TRBJ1-5, with 8 positions matching TRBD1. Looked up from germline, CDR1 is SEHNR and CDR2 is FQNEAQ (reference sequence). Trimming removed 4 bases from V and 3 bases from J; junction bases left unmatched: 8. The CDR3 is 16 residues long.

The rearrangement links TRBV7-3 to TRBJ2-1, with D possibly being TRBD1 or TRBD2 (6 bases each). CDR1 and CDR2 from the germline V gene are SGHTA and FQGTGA. Trimming removed 10 bases at V and 4 bases at J, with 20 bases between. CDR3 length: 15 amino acids. The CDR3 region is CATSGGPTDYNEQFF. In DNA, the CDR3 is TGTGCCACCTCCGGGGGCCCCACAGATTACAATGAGCAGTTCTTC.

This sequence joins TRBV14 and TRBJ2-3; D might be TRBD2 (5 bases). CDR3 size: 14 residues. Germline loops: CDR1 SGHDN, CDR2 FVKESK. Trimming left V 4 bases short and J 4 bases short, with 12 bases between. Written as DNA, the CDR3 is TGTGCCAGCAGCCGTCAACTAGTGGCAGATACGCAGTATTTT. It encodes CASSRQLVADTQYF.

In its sample, this clonotype was seen many times. The rearrangement links TRBV4-2 to TRBJ2-3; the D call may be TRBD1 or TRBD2 (5 bases each). The CDR3 runs 14 residues. CDR1 LGHNA and CDR2 YNFKEQ come from the germline V gene. The V gene lost 6 bases and the J gene lost 4 bases, with 14 bases spanning the gap. CDR3: CASSGTSQADTQYF. For the CDR3, the DNA is TGTGCCAGCAGTGGGACCAGTCAGGCAGATACGCAGTATTTT.

This clonotype showed up many times. The V call is TRBV20-1, the J call TRBJ1-6, with 10 bases identical to TRBD1. Trimming removed 3 bases from V and 7 bases from J; junction bases left unmatched: 3. CDR1 and CDR2 (germline): DFQATT, SNEGSKA (reference sequence). This CDR3 contains 14 residues. In nucleotides, the CDR3 is TGCAGTGCTAGGGGGGACAGGGGAAATTCACCCCTCCACTTT. Its protein product is CSARGDRGNSPLHF.

The rearrangement uses TRBV20-1 and TRBJ1-6; TRBD1 matches 8 bases. Germline-derived CDR1 and CDR2 are DFQATT and SNEGSKA (reference sequence). V shed 1 base and J 9 bases; nucleotides not matched to a gene: 8. This CDR3 comprises 15 residues. The CDR3 DNA follows: TGCAGTGCTAGAGGAATGGACAGGGCCATTTCACCCCTCCACTTT. Its translation: CSARGMDRAISPLHF.

In regard to this clonotype: A read error is possible here, since a much larger clone lies one base away. This rearrangement joins TRBV3-1 to TRBJ2-3; 10 bases are a match to TRBD2. This CDR3 is 17 amino acids long. Germline CDR1 LGHDT, CDR2 YNNKEL (reference sequence). The CDR3 bases are TGTGACAGCAGCCAAGATTCACTAGCGGGGAGCACAGATACGCAGTATTTT. Translating gives CDSSQDSLAGSTDTQYF.

This clonotype was counted at least ten times. The V and J genes are TRBV4-3 and TRBJ2-5; D perhaps matches TRBD1 (6 bases). CDR1 LGHNA and CDR2 YSLEER come from the germline V gene. The CDR3 sequence is 13 residues long. Trimming took off 1 base at V and 7 bases at J, with 10 bases between the two ends. CDR3 residues: CASSQGRGGTQYF. The CDR3 DNA is TGCGCCAGCAGCCAAGGGAGAGGGGGGACCCAGTACTTC.

In regard to this clonotype: Being one base from a much bigger clone, this may be a read error. The chain couples TRBV12-3 or TRBV12-4 to TRBJ1-5; TRBD1 is a possible D gene (5 bases). V was clipped by 3 bases and J by 5 bases, with 20 bases between them. CDR3 length equals 17 residues. CDR3 sequence reads: CASSLKAETVLDQPQHF. The CDR3 DNA sequence: TGTGCCAGCAGTTTGAAAGCGGAGACAGTTCTAGATCAGCCCCAGCATTTT.